The clone carrying this T cell receptor (beta chain) was found a few times. As yet, its antigen is unknown. The data stem from a study of T-cell memory formation after mild COVID-19. General study findings and limits: The study found contracting CD4+ clones mainly in CM and EM and contracting CD8+ clones in EMRA.

The germline gives CDR1 SGHRS, CDR2 YFSETQ. This CDR3 is 15 amino acids long. The V segment lost 7 bases and the J segment 2 bases; nucleotides outside the gene matches: 10. TCRdb called the 5' RACE reads again in MiXCR, with one record for every CDR3 protein. The profile covers under 350,000 distinct CDR3 sequences, with about 16% appearing a single time and approximately 23% taken by the ten largest. This sequence was found in a man aged 18 to 29 who had mild COVID-19 (a few samples of this study predate the infection). Cell type and time point are not known. V is TRBV5-1 and J is TRBJ2-3; 7 nucleotides align to TRBD1. Specimen: PBMCs or a T cell subset sorted from them (not recorded which). The CDR3 spells CASRQGVEFTDTQYF. The CDR3 DNA follows: TGCGCCAGCCGCCAGGGGGTCGAATTCACAGATACGCAGTATTTT.